Below are 11 T cell receptor beta chains sequenced from a single sample in a study of long-term antiretroviral therapy in people with HIV. Version v3.0 of the immunoSEQ assay was performed at survey level. Profiling relied on immunoSEQ multiplex PCR, and the TCRdb table lists in-frame clones only, not all of them. The sample shows 15,000 or so clones, roughly 88% of them seen only once. The source material was unsorted PBMCs, sampled 6.2 years after starting antiretroviral therapy. The receptors here all came from a man aged 40-49 years with HIV.

Here the CDR3 DNA reads TGTGCCAGCAGTTCCGTAGTACTCAATCAGCCCCAGCATTTT. It is translated as CASSSVVLNQPQHF. The J gene is TRBJ1-5, the V gene TRBV6-1; D is unresolved. Germline V gene sequence: CDR1 MNHNS, CDR2 SASEGT. Deletions cut 5 bases from V and 3 bases from J, with 11 bases between. The CDR3 has 14 amino acids.

The rearrangement links TRBV28 to TRBJ1-4, with a weak D call TRBD1 (5 bases). The CDR3 extends over 15 amino acids. Trimming shortened V by 6 bases and J by 0 bases, and 11 bases separated the two germline ends. Per the germline V gene, CDR1 is MDHEN and CDR2 is SYDVKM. In DNA form, the CDR3 reads TGTGCCAGCAGCCGCACAGGAGCAACTAATGAAAAACTGTTTTTT. Translation: CASSRTGATNEKLFF.

This chain uses TRBV4-2 with TRBJ2-7; 10 nucleotides align to TRBD2. Germline values: CDR1 LGHNA, CDR2 YNFKEQ. Trimming removed 1 base from V and 3 bases from J; junction bases left unmatched: 3. The CDR3 is made up of 15 amino acids. The CDR3 DNA sequence: TGTGCCAGCAGCCAAGGGACTAGCGGTTACTACGAGCAGTACTTC. Translation: CASSQGTSGYYEQYF.

The chain carries TRBV7-9 and TRBJ2-6; D not certain. This CDR3 is built from 13 residues. CDR1 is SEHNR, CDR2 FQNEAQ, per germline (reference sequence). The germline V and J ends were trimmed by 7 bases and 2 bases, with 6 bases remaining between them. This chain's CDR3 is CASTQTGANVLTF. In nucleotides, the CDR3 is TGTGCCAGCACCCAGACTGGGGCCAACGTCCTGACTTTC.

The chain recombines TRBV7-2 with TRBJ2-3, with D tentatively TRBD1 (6 bases). V was clipped by 4 bases and J by 0 bases, with 8 bases between them. The CDR3 runs 14 residues. CDR1 and CDR2 from the germline V gene are SGHTA and FQGNSA. For the CDR3, the DNA is TGTGCCAGCAGCTGGACAGACAGCACAGATACGCAGTATTTT. The encoded protein is CASSWTDSTDTQYF.

The table lists this clone with a count of one. The chain combines TRBV29-1 with TRBJ2-5; 8 bases are shared with TRBD2. The V gene end was trimmed by 4 bases and the J gene end by 5 bases; junction bases not matched to a gene: 6. Germline loops: CDR1 SQVTM, CDR2 ANQGSEA. The CDR3 covers 13 residues. In DNA, the CDR3 is TGCAGCGTTGGATTTAGCGGGACTGAGACCCAGTACTTC. This sequence encodes CSVGFSGTETQYF.

The chain combines TRBV11-2 with TRBJ2-4; possibly TRBD1 for D (5 bases). The CDR3 is made up of 15 amino acids. V lost 6 bases to trimming and J lost 6 bases, with 18 bases between them. The V gene's germline CDR1 is SGHAT and CDR2 FQNNGV. The CDR3, as DNA: TGTGCCAGCAGTCTAGTAGGGTTTGACAGAAACATTCAGTACTTC. This encodes CASSLVGFDRNIQYF.

The CDR3 protein is CASSQAGTGVFSAGNTIYF. CDR3 DNA: TGTGCCAGCAGCCAAGCCGGGACAGGGGTGTTTTCAGCTGGAAACACCATATATTTT. This rearrangement joins TRBV4-2 to TRBJ1-3; TRBD1 aligns across 10 bases. Per the germline V gene, CDR1 is LGHNA and CDR2 is YNFKEQ. CDR3 size: 19 residues. V dropped 1 base and J dropped 2; count of bases not matched to a gene: 11.

The chain joins TRBV9 to TRBJ1-4; weak D call: TRBD1 (6 bases). Germline V CDR1 and CDR2: SGDLS, YYNGEE. The CDR3 is 15 amino acids. The V and J ends lost 3 bases and 2 bases respectively, with 11 bases between them. Here the CDR3 DNA reads TGTGCCAGCAGCGAGAGGGGGGGCACTAATGAAAAACTGTTTTTT. Translating it yields CASSERGGTNEKLFF.

This clone has a handful of counts. Here the CDR3 reads CASSLVGTSAYGYTF. DNA for the CDR3: TGTGCCAGCAGCTTGGTAGGGACCAGCGCCTATGGCTACACCTTC. The chain couples TRBV5-6 to TRBJ1-2, with D tentatively TRBD1 (5 bases). Per the germline V gene, CDR1 is SGHDT and CDR2 is YYEEEE. The CDR3 is 15 amino acids. V gave up 0 bases and J gave up 4 bases, with 13 bases separating them.

In this sample, this clone turned up once. V usage is TRBV25-1 and J usage is TRBJ1-1; possibly TRBD1 for D (5 bases). V lost 0 bases, J lost 0 bases, and 14 bases lay in between. Per germline, CDR1 MGHDK and CDR2 SYGVNS. The CDR3 contains 17 residues. Here the CDR3 DNA reads TGTGCCAGCAGTGAATACGGCAAGGGGTCGTTGAACACTGAAGCTTTCTTT. Protein product: CASSEYGKGSLNTEAFF.